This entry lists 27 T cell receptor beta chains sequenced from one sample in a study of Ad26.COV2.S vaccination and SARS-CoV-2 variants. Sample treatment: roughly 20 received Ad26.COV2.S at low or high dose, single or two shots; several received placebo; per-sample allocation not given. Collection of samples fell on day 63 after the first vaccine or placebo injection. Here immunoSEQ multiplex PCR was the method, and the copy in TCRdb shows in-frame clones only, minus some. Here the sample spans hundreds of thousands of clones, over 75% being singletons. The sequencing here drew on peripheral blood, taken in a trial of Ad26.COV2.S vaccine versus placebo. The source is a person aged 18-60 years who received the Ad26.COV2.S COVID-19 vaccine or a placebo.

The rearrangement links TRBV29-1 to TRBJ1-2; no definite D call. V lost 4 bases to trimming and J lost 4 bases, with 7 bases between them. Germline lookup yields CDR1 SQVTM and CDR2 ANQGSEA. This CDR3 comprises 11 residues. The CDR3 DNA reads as TGCAGCGTTGCAGTTACCTATGGCTACACCTTC. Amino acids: CSVAVTYGYTF.

The CDR3, as DNA: TGTGCCAGTAGTGGACTAGCGGGAACAGAGACCCAGTACTTC. The encoded protein is CASSGLAGTETQYF. The J gene is TRBJ2-5, the V gene TRBV19; 12 bases are shared with TRBD2. Germline values: CDR1 LNHDA, CDR2 SQIVND (reference sequence). This CDR3 comprises 14 residues. Trimming took 5 bases from V and 4 from J; bases not matched to a gene: 2.

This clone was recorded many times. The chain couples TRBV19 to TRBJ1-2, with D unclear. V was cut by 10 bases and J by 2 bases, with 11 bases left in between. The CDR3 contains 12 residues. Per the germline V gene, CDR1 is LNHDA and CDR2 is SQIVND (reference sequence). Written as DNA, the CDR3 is TGTGCCACCTACACACAGAACTATGGCTACACCTTC. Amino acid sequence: CATYTQNYGYTF.

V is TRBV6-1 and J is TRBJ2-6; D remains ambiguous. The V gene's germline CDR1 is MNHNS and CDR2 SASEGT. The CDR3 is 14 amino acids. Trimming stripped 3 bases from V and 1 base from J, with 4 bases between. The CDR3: CASSDPSGANVLTF. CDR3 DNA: TGTGCCAGCAGTGACCCTTCTGGGGCCAACGTCCTGACTTTC.

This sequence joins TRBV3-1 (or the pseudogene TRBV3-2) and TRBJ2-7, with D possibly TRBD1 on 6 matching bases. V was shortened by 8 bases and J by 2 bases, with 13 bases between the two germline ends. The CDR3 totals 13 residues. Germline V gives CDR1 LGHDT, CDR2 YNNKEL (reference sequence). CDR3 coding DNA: TGTGCCAGCGAGCGGACAGCCACCTACGAGCAGTACTTC. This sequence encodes CASERTATYEQYF.

In DNA, the CDR3 is TGTGCCAGCAGCAATGTAGCGGGGGGTCAAGAGACCCAGTACTTC. Amino acids: CASSNVAGGQETQYF. This chain joins TRBV6-2 or TRBV6-3 and TRBJ2-5; 10 positions match TRBD2. The CDR3 runs to 15 residues. Germline V gene data show CDR1 as MNHEY and CDR2 as SVGEGT. J gave up 2 bases and V 6 bases, and 6 bases lay outside the gene matches.

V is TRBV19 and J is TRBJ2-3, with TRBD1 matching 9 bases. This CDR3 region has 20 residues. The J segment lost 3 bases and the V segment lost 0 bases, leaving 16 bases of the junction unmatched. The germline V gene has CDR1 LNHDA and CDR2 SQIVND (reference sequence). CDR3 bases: TGTGCCAGTAGTATAGAGAGACAGGGGGGTACAACACTAGTGACAGATACGCAGTATTTT. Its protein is CASSIERQGGTTLVTDTQYF.

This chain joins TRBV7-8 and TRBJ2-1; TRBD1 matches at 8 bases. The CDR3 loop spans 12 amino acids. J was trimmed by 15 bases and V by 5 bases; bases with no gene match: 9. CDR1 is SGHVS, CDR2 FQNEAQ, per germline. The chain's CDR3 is CASSPRTGYRFF. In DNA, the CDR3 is TGTGCCAGCAGCCCCCGGACAGGGTATCGGTTCTTC. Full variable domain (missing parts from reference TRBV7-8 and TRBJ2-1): GAGVSQSPRYKVAKRGQDVALRCDPISGHVSLFWYQQALGQGPEFLTYFQNEAQLDKSGLPSDRFFAERPEGSVSTLKIQRTQQEDSAVYLCASSPRTGYRFFGPGTRLTVL.

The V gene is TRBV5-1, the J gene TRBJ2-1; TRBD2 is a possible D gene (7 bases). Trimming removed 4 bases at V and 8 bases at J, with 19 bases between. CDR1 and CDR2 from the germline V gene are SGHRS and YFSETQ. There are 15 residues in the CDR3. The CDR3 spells CASSLLGGPLDEQFF. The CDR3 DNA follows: TGCGCCAGCAGCCTGTTGGGGGGGCCACTTGATGAGCAGTTCTTC.

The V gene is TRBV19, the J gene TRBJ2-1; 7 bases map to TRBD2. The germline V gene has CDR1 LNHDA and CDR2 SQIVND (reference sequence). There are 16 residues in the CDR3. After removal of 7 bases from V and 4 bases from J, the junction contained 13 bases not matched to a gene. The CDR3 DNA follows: TGTGCCAGTAACCCCGTCGGGGCTAGCGGTTACAATGAGCAGTTCTTC. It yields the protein CASNPVGASGYNEQFF. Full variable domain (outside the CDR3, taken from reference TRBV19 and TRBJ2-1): DGGITQSPKYLFRKEGQNVTLSCEQNLNHDAMYWYRQDPGQGLRLIYYSQIVNDFQKGDIAEGYSVSREKKESFPLTVTSAQKNPTAFYLCASNPVGASGYNEQFFGPGTRLTVL.

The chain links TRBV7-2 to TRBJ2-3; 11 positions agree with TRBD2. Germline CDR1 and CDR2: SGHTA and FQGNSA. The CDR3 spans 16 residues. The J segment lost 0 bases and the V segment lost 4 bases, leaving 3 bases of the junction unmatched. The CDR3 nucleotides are TGTGCCAGCAGCTCACGACTAGCGGGGAGCACAGATACGCAGTATTTT. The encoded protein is CASSSRLAGSTDTQYF. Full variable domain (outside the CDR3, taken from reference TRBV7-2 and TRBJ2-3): GAGVSQSPSNKVTEKGKDVELRCDPISGHTALYWYRQSLGQGLEFLIYFQGNSAPDKSGLPSDRFSAERTGGSVSTLTIQRTQQEDSAVYLCASSSRLAGSTDTQYFGPGTRLTVL.

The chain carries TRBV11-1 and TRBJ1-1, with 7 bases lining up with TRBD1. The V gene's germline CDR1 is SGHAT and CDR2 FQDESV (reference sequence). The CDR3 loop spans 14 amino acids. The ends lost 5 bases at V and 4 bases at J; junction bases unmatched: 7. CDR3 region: CASSPGAGGTEAFF. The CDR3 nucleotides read TGTGCCAGCAGCCCCGGGGCAGGGGGCACTGAAGCTTTCTTT.

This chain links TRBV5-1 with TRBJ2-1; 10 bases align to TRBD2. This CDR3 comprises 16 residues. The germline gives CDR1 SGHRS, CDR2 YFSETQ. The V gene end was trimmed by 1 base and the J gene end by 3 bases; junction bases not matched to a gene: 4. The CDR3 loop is CASSLRTSGIYNEQFF. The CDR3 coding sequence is TGCGCCAGCAGCTTGAGGACTAGCGGTATCTACAATGAGCAGTTCTTC. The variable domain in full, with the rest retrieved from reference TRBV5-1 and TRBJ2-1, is KAGVTQTPRYLIKTRGQQVTLSCSPISGHRSVSWYQQTPGQGLQFLFEYFSETQRNKGNFPGRFSGRQFSNSRSEMNVSTLELGDSALYLCASSLRTSGIYNEQFFGPGTRLTVL.

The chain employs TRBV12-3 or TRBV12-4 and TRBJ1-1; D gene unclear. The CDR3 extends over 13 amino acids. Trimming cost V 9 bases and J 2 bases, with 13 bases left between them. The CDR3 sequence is CASRYTGNTEAFF. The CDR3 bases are TGTGCCAGTAGATACACGGGAAACACTGAAGCTTTCTTT.

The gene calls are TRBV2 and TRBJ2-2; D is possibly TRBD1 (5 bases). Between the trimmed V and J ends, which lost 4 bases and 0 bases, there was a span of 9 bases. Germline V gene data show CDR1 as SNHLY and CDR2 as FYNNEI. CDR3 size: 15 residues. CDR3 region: CASSVTVANTGELFF. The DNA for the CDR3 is TGTGCCAGCAGTGTGACAGTCGCGAACACCGGGGAGCTGTTTTTT.

The CDR3 DNA reads TGTGCCAGCAGCTTGGTAGCCTCTGGGGCCAACGTCCTGACTTTC. Encoded protein: CASSLVASGANVLTF. This rearrangement joins TRBV5-4 to TRBJ2-6; D gene uncertain. The germline V gene has CDR1 SGHNT and CDR2 YYREEE (reference sequence). This CDR3 is 15 amino acids long. V lost 0 bases and J 0 bases, leaving 4 bases between the germline ends.

Written as DNA, the CDR3 is TGCGCCAGCAGGAATCTGGGGTCACCCCTCCACTTT. Translated, it gives CASRNLGSPLHF. The V and J genes are TRBV10-2 and TRBJ1-6; D is undetermined. The V and J ends lost 6 bases and 10 bases respectively, with 10 bases between them. CDR3 length equals 12 residues. CDR1 is WSHSY and CDR2 is SAAADI in the germline V gene.

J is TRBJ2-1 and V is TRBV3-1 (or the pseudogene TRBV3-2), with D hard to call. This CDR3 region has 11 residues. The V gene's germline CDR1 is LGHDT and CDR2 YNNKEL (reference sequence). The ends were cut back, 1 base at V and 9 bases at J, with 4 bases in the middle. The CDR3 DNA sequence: TGTGCCAGCAGCCAAGTGGCTGAGCAGTTCTTC. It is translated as CASSQVAEQFF.

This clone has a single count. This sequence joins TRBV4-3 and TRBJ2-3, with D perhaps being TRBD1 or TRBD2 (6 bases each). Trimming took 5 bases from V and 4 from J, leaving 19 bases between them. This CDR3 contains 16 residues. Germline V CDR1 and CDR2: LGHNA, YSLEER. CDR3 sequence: CASSLRVGGTPDTQYF. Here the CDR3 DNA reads TGCGCCAGCAGCTTAAGGGTGGGGGGCACCCCAGATACGCAGTATTTT.

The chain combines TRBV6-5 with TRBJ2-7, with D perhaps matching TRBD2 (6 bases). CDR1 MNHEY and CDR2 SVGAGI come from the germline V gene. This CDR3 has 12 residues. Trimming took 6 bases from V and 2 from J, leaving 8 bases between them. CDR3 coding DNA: TGTGCCAGCAGACGGGAGCCCTACGAGCAGTACTTC. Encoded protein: CASRREPYEQYF.

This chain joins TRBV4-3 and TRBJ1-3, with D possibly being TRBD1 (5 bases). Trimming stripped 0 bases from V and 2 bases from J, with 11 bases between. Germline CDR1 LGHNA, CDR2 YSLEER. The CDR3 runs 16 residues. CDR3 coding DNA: TGCGCCAGCAGCCAAGATTACAGGTCTGCTGGAAACACCATATATTTT. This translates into CASSQDYRSAGNTIYF.

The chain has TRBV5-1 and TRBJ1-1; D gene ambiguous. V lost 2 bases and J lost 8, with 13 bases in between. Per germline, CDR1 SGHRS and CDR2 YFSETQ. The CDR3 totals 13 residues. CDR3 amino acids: CASSFAQVTEAFF. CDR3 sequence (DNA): TGCGCCAGCAGCTTCGCGCAGGTGACCGAAGCTTTCTTT.

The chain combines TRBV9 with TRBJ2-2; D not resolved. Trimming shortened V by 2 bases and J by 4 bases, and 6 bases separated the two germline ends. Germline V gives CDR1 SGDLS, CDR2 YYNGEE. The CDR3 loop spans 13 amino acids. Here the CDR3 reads CASSVDPTGELFF. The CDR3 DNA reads TGTGCCAGCAGCGTGGACCCCACCGGGGAGCTGTTTTTT. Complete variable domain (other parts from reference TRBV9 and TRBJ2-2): DSGVTQTPKHLITATGQRVTLRCSPRSGDLSVYWYQQSLDQGLQFLIQYYNGEERAKGNILERFSAQQFPDLHSELNLSSLELGDSALYFCASSVDPTGELFFGEGSRLTVL.

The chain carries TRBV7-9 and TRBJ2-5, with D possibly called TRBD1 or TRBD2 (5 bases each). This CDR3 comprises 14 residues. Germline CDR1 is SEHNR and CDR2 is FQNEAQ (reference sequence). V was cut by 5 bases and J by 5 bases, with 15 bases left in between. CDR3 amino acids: CASSHGTGGETQYF. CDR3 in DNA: TGTGCCAGCAGCCATGGAACAGGCGGGGAGACCCAGTACTTC.

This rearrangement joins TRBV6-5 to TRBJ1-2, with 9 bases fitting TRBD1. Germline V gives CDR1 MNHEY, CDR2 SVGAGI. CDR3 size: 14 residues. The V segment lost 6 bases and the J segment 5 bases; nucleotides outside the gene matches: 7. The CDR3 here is CASSTGGAGYGYTF. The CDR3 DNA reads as TGTGCCAGCAGCACAGGGGGCGCAGGGTATGGCTACACCTTC.

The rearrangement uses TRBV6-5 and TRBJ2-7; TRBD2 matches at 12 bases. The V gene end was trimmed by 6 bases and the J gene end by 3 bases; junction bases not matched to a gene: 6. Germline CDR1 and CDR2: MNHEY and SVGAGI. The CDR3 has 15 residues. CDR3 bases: TGTGCCAGCAGGACGACTAGCGGGGGACACTACGAGCAGTACTTC. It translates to CASRTTSGGHYEQYF.

The CDR3 coding sequence is TGTGCCAGCAGTGTGGGCGGGGGGGCCGCCTACGAGCAGTACTTC. This encodes CASSVGGGAAYEQYF. The chain joins TRBV9 to TRBJ2-7; TRBD2 agrees at 9 bases. The CDR3 sequence is 15 residues long. J was trimmed by 2 bases and V by 5 bases; bases with no gene match: 8. Germline V gene data show CDR1 as SGDLS and CDR2 as YYNGEE.